These T cell receptor beta chains were read from a single sample in a study of blood T cell repertoires in COVID-19. Produced via immunoSEQ multiplex PCR; TCRdb's table is partial and in-frame only. The table records about 220,000 clones, 70% to 90% of them present only once. Sample: PBMCs or T cells enriched from blood (not recorded which). These receptors came from a woman between 50 and 59 years old with acute COVID-19. The CDR3 runs from the conserved cysteine through the conserved F or W. D genes are given only for firm matches. Where a row states a size, it is once, few, many or the class of an expanded clone; other rows omit it.

abundance	d_gene	v_gene	j_gene	CDR3nt	CDR3aa
once	-	TRBV5-4	TRBJ1-2	TGTGCCAGCAGCTTGGCTTCCGGACAGAACTATGGCTACACCTTC	CASSLASGQNYGYTF
once	-	TRBV5-4	TRBJ2-7	TGTGCCAGCAGCTTCGGGAACGAGCAGTACTTC	CASSFGNEQYF
once	-	TRBV5-5	TRBJ1-5	TGTGCCAGCAGCTTGTGGGGAGGGGGTCTCCGTCAGCCCCAGCATTTT	CASSLWGGGLRQPQHF
-	TRBD2	TRBV9	TRBJ2-7	TGTGCCAGCAGCTCCAGGACTAGCGCCTACGAGCAGTACTTC	CASSSRTSAYEQYF
-	TRBD2	TRBV2	TRBJ2-5	TGTGCCAGCAGTGAATATCGCGGGAGGGCCATTCAAGAGACCCAGTACTTC	CASSEYRGRAIQETQYF
few	TRBD2	TRBV5-5	TRBJ2-7	TGTGCCAGCAGCTTGGCCCCGGGACTAGCGGGAAGCTCCTACGAGCAGTACTTC	CASSLAPGLAGSSYEQYF
-	TRBD2	TRBV5-1	TRBJ2-1	TGCGCCAGCAGCACGGGACTAGCGGGAGGACTCTACAATGAGCAGTTCTTC	CASSTGLAGGLYNEQFF
-	-	TRBV7-2	TRBJ2-5	TGTGCCAGCAGCCCTGGAGGGGCCGGTCAAGAGACCCAGTACTTC	CASSPGGAGQETQYF
-	-	TRBV18	TRBJ1-1	TGTGCCAGCTCACACGAGGGGAGGGGGTACACTGAAGCTTTCTTT	CASSHEGRGYTEAFF
-	TRBD1	TRBV6-2/TRBV6-3	TRBJ1-6	TGTGCCAGCAGTAAGACAGGGGGCGGTTCACCCCTCCACTTT	CASSKTGGGSPLHF
-	-	TRBV2	TRBJ1-1	TGTGCCAGCAGTGACGGGGGGACTGAAGCTTTCTTT	CASSDGGTEAFF
-	-	TRBV29-1	TRBJ2-3	TGCAGCGTTAAGGAGGGTACGCAATTGGGAGATACGCAGTATTTT	CSVKEGTQLGDTQYF
-	-	TRBV28	TRBJ1-1	TGTGCCAGCAGTTTGGCAGGGTCTTTTAACACTGAAGCTTTCTTT	CASSLAGSFNTEAFF
-	-	TRBV19	TRBJ2-5	TGTGCCAGTAGTATCTTGTCTTCCCAAGAGACCCAGTACTTC	CASSILSSQETQYF
-	TRBD1	TRBV28	TRBJ1-4	TGTGCCAGCAGTACCTTGACAGGGGGGGCTGAAAAACTGTTTTTT	CASSTLTGGAEKLFF
-	-	TRBV7-6	TRBJ1-1	TGTGCCAGCAGCTCAGACGGGGTCACTGAAGCTTTCTTT	CASSSDGVTEAFF
-	-	TRBV19	TRBJ2-3	TGTGCCAGTAGTCCCCTGCTGGCCACAGATACGCAGTATTTT	CASSPLLATDTQYF
-	TRBD1	TRBV2	TRBJ2-7	TGTGCCAGCAGTAGACAGGGGAGCTCCTACGAGCAGTACTTC	CASSRQGSSYEQYF
-	-	TRBV6-4	TRBJ2-2	TGTGCCAGCAGTGACTCGATTCTGGGAGGCACCGGGGAGCTGTTTTTT	CASSDSILGGTGELFF
-	TRBD1	TRBV19	TRBJ1-4	TGTGCCAGTAGTATCCCCCGCCCCGGGACAGGGGACGAAAAACTGTTTTTT	CASSIPRPGTGDEKLFF
-	TRBD2	TRBV28	TRBJ2-2	TGTGCCAGCATGCTAGCGGGAGCGGGGGGCGGGGAGCTGTTTTTT	CASMLAGAGGGELFF
-	TRBD1	TRBV12-3/TRBV12-4	TRBJ1-2	TGTGCCAGCAGTGGACAGGGCGACTATGGCTACACCTTC	CASSGQGDYGYTF
-	-	TRBV7-9	TRBJ1-6	TGTGCCAGCAGCTTAGAGTCGCAACCGGGTTCACCCCTCCACTTT	CASSLESQPGSPLHF
-	-	TRBV12-5	TRBJ1-1	TGTGCTAGTGGACTAACAAGTAACACTGAAGCTTTCTTT	CASGLTSNTEAFF
-	-	TRBV6-5	TRBJ2-7	TGTGCCAGCAGCTTAACTAGTACCTACGAGCAGTACTTC	CASSLTSTYEQYF
once	TRBD1	TRBV7-9	TRBJ2-7	TGTGCCAGCAGCCCCCGGGGGACAGGAAAACGCGAGCAGTACTTC	CASSPRGTGKREQYF
-	-	TRBV15	TRBJ2-7	TGTGCCACCAGTTGGGCCTACTACGAGCAGTACTTC	CATSWAYYEQYF
-	TRBD1	TRBV28	TRBJ2-7	TGTGCCAGCAGTATCCGCGGGACAGGGATCTACGAGCAGTACTTC	CASSIRGTGIYEQYF
few	TRBD1	TRBV5-1	TRBJ1-1	TGCGCCAGCAGCCTGGACAGGGCAGTCACTGAAGCTTTCTTT	CASSLDRAVTEAFF
-	TRBD1	TRBV27	TRBJ1-5	TGTGCCAGCAAAGCACTAACGGGACAGGGGGTTAATCAGCCCCAGCATTTT	CASKALTGQGVNQPQHF
-	TRBD1	TRBV5-1	TRBJ1-6	TGCGCCAGCAACACCGGGACAGTCCCTTCACCCCTCCACTTT	CASNTGTVPSPLHF
-	-	TRBV25-1	TRBJ2-7	TGTGCCAGCAGTCGTCAGGGCGGCGACGAGCAGTACTTC	CASSRQGGDEQYF
-	-	TRBV30	TRBJ1-4	TGTGCCTGGAATCGTAAGATGAGGGGGGAAAAACTGTTTTTT	CAWNRKMRGEKLFF
-	-	TRBV3-1/TRBV3-2	TRBJ1-2	TGTGCCAGCAGCCAAGATTGGACAGCTGTTAACTATGGCTACACCTTC	CASSQDWTAVNYGYTF
-	-	TRBV19	TRBJ2-1	TGTGCCAGTTTGATTAGCTCGGCGGGGAGAGATGAGCAGTTCTTC	CASLISSAGRDEQFF
-	-	TRBV28	TRBJ2-7	TGTGCCAGCAGCGACAGCTACGAGCAGTACTTC	CASSDSYEQYF
-	-	TRBV19	TRBJ1-4	TGTGCCAGTAGTGGAACAGCTGCAACTAATGAAAAACTGTTTTTT	CASSGTAATNEKLFF
-	TRBD2	TRBV13	TRBJ2-1	TGTGCCAGCAGCTCCAGCGGGGTCGGGGACAATGAGCAGTTCTTC	CASSSSGVGDNEQFF
once	TRBD1	TRBV28	TRBJ1-2	TGTGCCACCTTACAGGGGGCTAGCTATGGCTACACCTTC	CATLQGASYGYTF
-	TRBD2	TRBV7-3	TRBJ2-3	TGTGCCAGCAGCTTAAGAGTAGCGGGAGCAGATACGCAGTATTTT	CASSLRVAGADTQYF
-	-	TRBV7-8	TRBJ1-5	TGTGCCAGCAGCTTAGAGGGGGGGAATATGGGGCAGCCCCAGCATTTT	CASSLEGGNMGQPQHF
-	TRBD1	TRBV18	TRBJ2-5	TGTGCCAGCTCACCAGGGACAGGGGGCGAGACCCAGTACTTC	CASSPGTGGETQYF
few	TRBD2	TRBV24-1	TRBJ2-1	TGTGCCACCTCTAGCGGGAGTTACAATGAGCAGTTCTTC	CATSSGSYNEQFF
-	TRBD2	TRBV7-2	TRBJ2-1	TGTGCCAGCAGCTTAGCGGTGGCTAGCGGGAGGGGATCAAATGAGCAGTTCTTC	CASSLAVASGRGSNEQFF
-	TRBD1	TRBV5-1	TRBJ2-7	TGCGCCAGCAGCCCCGGGACAGGGACCTACGAGCAGTACTTC	CASSPGTGTYEQYF
-	TRBD2	TRBV7-3	TRBJ2-3	TGTGCCAGCACCATTAGCGGGAGCCCTCGGGATACGCAGTATTTT	CASTISGSPRDTQYF
once	TRBD1	TRBV4-3	TRBJ2-6	TGCGCCAGCAGCCAAGCGGGACAGGGGGGTGGGGCCAACGTCCTGACTTTC	CASSQAGQGGGANVLTF
once	TRBD2	TRBV3-1/TRBV3-2	TRBJ2-7	TGTGCCAGCAGCCAAGATGGGGAGGGCTACGAGCAGTACTTC	CASSQDGEGYEQYF
-	TRBD1	TRBV4-1	TRBJ2-7	TGCGCCAGCAGCCAAGGAAGGGACAGGGGTCTCTACGAGCAGTACTTC	CASSQGRDRGLYEQYF
-	-	TRBV2	TRBJ2-4	TGTGCCAGTAATTTCGGGATGGCCAAAAACATTCAGTACTTC	CASNFGMAKNIQYF
-	-	TRBV19	TRBJ2-7	TGTGCCAGTAGTATAGGTCAGGTAACGTCCTACGAGCAGTACTTC	CASSIGQVTSYEQYF
-	-	TRBV27	TRBJ1-5	TGTGCCAGCAGTCCGACCAGGGGCTGGTATCAGCCCCAGCATTTT	CASSPTRGWYQPQHF
-	TRBD2	TRBV9	TRBJ2-1	TGTGCCAGCAGCCCCCGAGGAGCGGGGGCTTACAATGAGCAGTTCTTC	CASSPRGAGAYNEQFF
-	-	TRBV13	TRBJ2-1	TGTGCCAGCAGCACCCACTATTCATTCCCGGGACAGGGGACCGTTCTAGCGGGAGGTAATGAGCAGTTCTTC	CASSTHYSFPGQGTVLAGGNEQFF
-	TRBD1	TRBV19	TRBJ1-1	TGTGCCAGTAGTGCCTTTACAGGGGGCCTCACTGAAGCTTTCTTT	CASSAFTGGLTEAFF